This T cell receptor beta chain comes out of a study of blood T cell repertoires in COVID-19. Method: immunoSEQ multiplex PCR; TCRdb's copy keeps in-frame clones and lacks some. This sample yields 150,000 to 200,000 clones, of which more than 65% are seen a single time; roughly 9.6% belongs to the top ten. Participant ages covered about 18 to 95 years across about two dozen US areas. Donors were grouped by their self-reported clinical history. What the recovered Cohort 3 donors had was two negative PCRs, clearance, or symptom resolution. V shed 0 bases, J shed 14 bases, and the junction held 6 bases outside the gene matches. CDR1 and CDR2 from the germline V gene are SGHTA and FQGNSA. This CDR3 is built from 13 residues.

The V call is TRBV7-2, the J call TRBJ1-4, with TRBD1 matching 7 bases. Material: PBMCs or T cells enriched from blood (not recorded which). This clonotype was sampled from a man between 45 and 60 years old who had recovered from COVID-19. The CDR3 spells CASSLAGGAGLFF. The CDR3 DNA is TGTGCCAGCAGCTTAGCAGGGGGCGCAGGGCTGTTTTTT.